This TCR beta chain is from a study of Graves' ophthalmopathy and Graves' hyperthyroidism (dated by TCRdb to 2016 to 2018). At the level of the whole study: Peripheral blood was collected at initial diagnosis, before any treatment. In a handful of hyperthyroidism patients, the T-cell repertoires found in thyroid tissue were compared with those found in blood. The roughly 91 discovery patients were randomly divided into training and test sets at a 7:3 ratio. Following sampling, methimazole starting at 30 mg daily was administered to hyperthyroidism patients, and high-dose intravenous methylprednisolone was administered to ophthalmopathy patients. In total, 135 blood samples were TCR-sequenced: around 42 ophthalmopathy, 80 or so hyperthyroidism and some 17 hyperthyroidism-to-ophthalmopathy patients. An independent validation cohort comprised 18 hyperthyroidism patients and 17 patients who later progressed from hyperthyroidism to ophthalmopathy. A discovery set of about a hundred patients (more than 40 ophthalmopathy, 57 stable hyperthyroidism) was enrolled to explore V-J signatures distinguishing ophthalmopathy from hyperthyroidism. TCR beta repertoire signatures were used to distinguish Graves' ophthalmopathy from Graves' hyperthyroidism and to predict progression to ophthalmopathy.

TCR beta CDR3 regions were amplified from RNA transcripts for repertoire sequencing. HTBI primers and the Qiagen OneStep RT-PCR kit were used in a first-round RT-PCR, which was followed by a second-round multiplex PCR, size selection and purification. Sequencing of the libraries was carried out on an Illumina HiSeq2000 in paired-end mode with 100 bp reads. The authors' analysis ran thus. SOAPnuke was used to process the reads, throwing out any read that had adapters, had uncalled bases, had a mean Phred below 15, or lacked an exact constant-primer or identifier match. COPE v1.2.5 was used to merge high-quality paired reads. Clonotypes were defined as unique nucleotide sequences and were aligned to IMGT TRB V, D and J references using MiTCR v1.1. Analysis was restricted to V-J combinations with a frequency above 0.0001, which covered roughly 99% of repertoires. For each V-J combination, a TCR clonal expansion and chaos score was defined as the ratio of F50 clonal expansion to chaos observed in the TCRdist matrix. Welch's t-statistics and random forest were used to reduce the features to 10 to 15 V-J combinations, which were then used as input to a naive Bayes classifier. Thyroid-blood repertoire similarity was quantified with the Morisita-Horn index. The public reads were run again by TCRdb, first through fastp at Q25 and then through MiXCR, and only productive beta chains were kept. Duplicate CDR3 protein sequences are folded into a single record with the most common DNA and genes. The authors' filters were not applied to this entry. Within this sample are fewer than 600,000 distinct CDR3 sequences, with 13% to 15% of them counted one time only. The ten biggest clones cover roughly 10% of the sample.

Patients with ophthalmopathy had moderately to severely active disease, with a Clinical Activity Score of 3 or more, a NOSPECS grade of 4 or more, and a disease duration of less than 3 months. Anyone with other autoimmune diseases, uncontrolled infections, pregnancy or lactation was excluded from the study. Clinical symptoms, serum thyroxine, TRAb, thyroid ultrasound and orbital computed tomography were used for diagnosis. Ficoll-Paque density gradient centrifugation was used to isolate PBMCs from approximately 11 ml of fresh peripheral blood. Trizol reagent was used to extract the total RNA, and its quality was then checked on an Agilent 2100 Bioanalyzer. The CDR3 sequence holds 14 residues, the cysteine and phenylalanine included. The read is trimmed to its CDR3 DNA, 42 bases read in frame from base 1. CDR1 and CDR2 are drawn from the germline V gene: MDHEN, SYDVKM. Trimming costs V 3 bases and J 7 bases, and their ends lie 12 bases apart.

What the authors observed across the whole study: In validation, the model predicted ophthalmopathy progression with 70.59% sensitivity and around 72% specificity; some 13 predicted patients were CT-confirmed with GO in a median of approximately six months. Sample size was not statistically predetermined, and group allocation was not concealed from the investigators. The 13-signature model separated ophthalmopathy from stable hyperthyroidism with approximately 90% sensitivity and about 81% specificity in cross-validation, and 80%/75% in the test set. Most expanded thyroid clonotypes with a frequency above 0.001 also appeared in blood, which suggests that blood repertoires may reflect the immune response in the thyroid.

Remarks on this clonotype: Its specific antigen is unknown. No base quality values were provided; no much bigger clone lies one nucleotide off.

The sample taken for sequencing was blood. The clonotype originates from a young woman with Graves' ophthalmopathy. Donor details come from another sample of the same person, matched by shared clones. The sequence is built from TRBV28 and TRBJ2-2; the D gene is possibly TRBD1 or TRBD2, each agreeing over 5 bases. The CDR3 here reads CASSFWGSDGELFF. The base sequence is TGTGCCAGCAGTTTTTGGGGGTCGGACGGGGAGCTGTTTTTT.